This T cell receptor (beta chain) stems from a study of human T cells and chemical hapten exposure. The overall study: Variability of per-sample TCR yields stemmed mainly from small differences in pooled library volume.

As the library was built, unique molecular identifiers were attached to individual cDNA molecules. In the authors' methods: Samples held a median of around 100,000 TCRs, range 23,224–690,600. Using its own MiXCR run on the reads, TCRdb lists one record per CDR3 protein. TCRdb's processing, not the study's, gives the V and J calls here. The sample holds around 120,000 distinct CDR3 sequences; more than 8.5% are singletons and the top ten take approximately 1.5%. The study's findings and limits: After DPC sensitization, TCRs above 1 in 1000 frequency showed no change.

The CDR3 is made up of 11 amino acids. Germline CDR1 reads DFQATT; CDR2 reads SNEGSKA (reference sequence). Unseparated into fractions, whole blood served as the source from which total RNA was extracted. About this clonotype: Its antigen is still unknown.

The sequenced sample consisted of whole blood. This chain connects TRBV20-1 to TRBJ1-1; D gene ambiguous. The TCR sequence derives from a human donor in good health. Some clones in this sample may be carry-over from other donors' samples. DNA of the CDR3: TGCAGCCCAACTGAAAACACTGAAGCTTTCTTT. It translates to CSPTENTEAFF.